This TCR beta chain was recovered during a study of regulatory T cells in long-lasting Graves disease. Overall study findings and caveats: Newly diagnosed disease favored TRBV20-1 and TRBJ2-1 over persistent disease.

At least ten counts were recorded for this clonotype. The antigen is unknown. As for time point: newly diagnosed GD, antithyroid drugs for less than 3 months. The TCR library used RNA extracted from PBMCs. Arm-PCR of CDR3 regions and iRepertoire HTBI primers were the basis on which TCR beta libraries were built. Via MiXCR, TCRdb re-called the multiplex PCR reads, giving one row per CDR3 protein. Found here are 450,000 to 600,000 distinct CDR3 sequences, roughly 14% of them singletons; the top ten hold about 9.1%. CDR1 SQVTM and CDR2 ANQGSEA come from the germline V gene. Trimming removed 3 bases from V and 0 bases from J, with 9 bases in between. The CDR3 loop spans 13 amino acids. The same data also contributed to another study, on T cells in Graves' hyperthyroidism and ophthalmopathy. That report adds: Carried out on the TCR CDR3, a first-round RT-PCR used the HTBI primer set. A model of 13 V-J pairs discriminated ophthalmopathy from stable hyperthyroidism.

The TCR originated in a man aged 25-45 years with Graves disease. V is TRBV29-1 and J is TRBJ2-7; TRBD1 might be the D (5 bases). The material was peripheral blood mononuclear cells (PBMCs), obtained at new diagnosis, from a patient treated with antithyroid drugs. The DNA of the CDR3 is TGCAGCGTTGAGTTTGACAGCTCCTACGAGCAGTACTTC. Its translation is CSVEFDSSYEQYF.